These 30 T cell receptor beta chains came from one sample sequenced in a study of CD8+CD57+ T cells in acquired aplastic anemia. CD8+CD57+ cell expansion, shown by flow cytometry, had occurred in the patients selected for sequencing. Template material for TCR beta VDJ and CDR3 profiling consisted of genomic DNA. TCRdb reprocessed the reads with MiXCR, giving one entry per CDR3 protein. The sample consists of roughly 190,000 distinct CDR3 sequences, nearly 50% of them appearing once. Sequencing was performed on sorted CD4+, CD8+, or CD8+CD57+ T cells (not recorded which) from PBMCs. The receptor source for this set is a human donor with aplastic anemia.

V is TRBV18 and J is TRBJ1-2, with D uncertain. In germline, CDR1 is KGHSH, CDR2 LQKENI. Trimming left V 2 bases short and J 6 bases short, with 10 bases between. The CDR3 consists of 13 residues. In DNA form, the CDR3 reads TGTGCCAGCTCACCATCTCCAGGTGATGGCTACACCTTC. Translated, it gives CASSPSPGDGYTF.

This clonotype appeared many times. The chain joins TRBV9 to TRBJ2-7; D gene uncertain. Germline CDR1 is SGDLS and CDR2 is YYNGEE. This CDR3 region has 12 residues. Deletions cut 0 bases from V and 6 bases from J, with 7 bases between. CDR3 coding DNA: TGTGCCAGCAGCGTAGGTGACACCGAGCAGTACTTC. Its protein product is CASSVGDTEQYF.

This CDR3 is CATSDVGQDEKLFF. For the CDR3, the DNA is TGTGCCACCAGTGATGTGGGGCAGGATGAAAAACTGTTTTTT. V usage is TRBV24-1 and J usage is TRBJ1-4, with D possibly TRBD1 on 5 matching bases. Germline assignment: CDR1 KGHDR and CDR2 SFDVKD. This CDR3 is built from 14 residues. Trimming removed 3 bases from V and 6 bases from J, with 10 bases in between.

The chain uses TRBV7-3 and TRBJ2-1; D gene ambiguous. The germline CDR1 and CDR2 sequences are SGHTA and FQGTGA. V lost 5 bases and J 6 bases, leaving 11 bases between the germline ends. The CDR3 contains 13 residues. The CDR3 nucleotides read TGTGCCAGCAGCGCGAATTATCCCAATGAGCAGTTCTTC. It yields the protein CASSANYPNEQFF. The full variable domain, with the rest looked up from reference TRBV7-3 and TRBJ2-1, is GAGVSQTPSNKVTEKGKYVELRCDPISGHTALYWYRQSLGQGPEFLIYFQGTGAADDSGLPNDRFFAVRPEGSVSTLKIQRTERGDSAVYLCASSANYPNEQFFGPGTRLTVL.

This clonotype has just one count. An end of the junction differs from the germline gene, which may be a read error. The rearrangement uses TRBV10-3 and TRBJ2-7; D tentatively reads TRBD1 or TRBD2 (5 bases each). The CDR3 covers 16 residues. The germline V gene has CDR1 ENHRY and CDR2 SYGVKD. CDR3 DNA sequence: TGTGCCAGCAGTACTTACGTCGGGACGTTCTCCTACGAGCAGTACTTC. Its translation: CASSTYVGTFSYEQYF.

The gene calls are TRBV7-9 and TRBJ2-5; 7 bases fit TRBD1. The CDR3 loop spans 13 amino acids. Looked up from germline, CDR1 is SEHNR and CDR2 is FQNEAQ (reference sequence). Unmatched junction bases numbered 4, after V lost 5 bases and J lost 4 bases. CDR3 DNA: TGTGCCAGCAGCCCCGGGACAGCAGAGACCCAGTACTTC. Translating it yields CASSPGTAETQYF.

This clonotype was picked up many times. Here the CDR3 reads CSARGTSGDDYEQYF. The CDR3 DNA sequence: TGCAGTGCTAGAGGGACTAGCGGAGACGACTACGAGCAGTACTTC. This rearrangement joins TRBV20-1 to TRBJ2-7, with 10 bases matching TRBD2. The CDR3 runs 15 residues. Germline loops: CDR1 DFQATT, CDR2 SNEGSKA (reference sequence). The V segment lost 1 base and the J segment 3 bases; nucleotides outside the gene matches: 6.

This clonotype was observed at least ten times. V is TRBV5-5 and J is TRBJ1-1, with 10 nucleotides matching TRBD1. The germline V gene encodes CDR1 SGHKS and CDR2 YYEKEE (reference sequence). With V trimmed by 4 bases and J by 2 bases, 8 bases remained unmatched. The CDR3 extends over 16 amino acids. The CDR3 loop is CASSQDRGHRNTEAFF. The CDR3 DNA reads TGTGCCAGCAGCCAAGACAGGGGGCATCGAAACACTGAAGCTTTCTTT.

The chain carries TRBV15 and TRBJ2-1; 8 bases fit TRBD2. The V segment lost 7 bases and the J segment 6 bases; nucleotides outside the gene matches: 14. From germline, CDR1 is LNHNV and CDR2 YYDKDF (reference sequence). CDR3 length: 16 residues. In nucleotides, the CDR3 is TGTGCCACCAAAGTAGGAGCAAGCGGGAGCGGCAATGAGCAGTTCTTC. Its translation: CATKVGASGSGNEQFF.

Concerning this clonotype: Since no conserved phenylalanine or tryptophan closes the CDR3, a read error is the likely cause. The rearrangement uses TRBV20-1 and TRBJ1-6; a weak D match, TRBD1 (6 bases). The ends were cut back, 4 bases at V and 3 bases at J, with 13 bases in the middle. Germline values: CDR1 DFQATT, CDR2 SNEGSKA (reference sequence). The CDR3 spans 15 residues. CDR3 nucleotides: TGCAGTGCTAAGCCGACGGGACACTATAATTCACCCCTCCACTCT. Translating gives CSAKPTGHYNSPLHS.

The chain uses TRBV5-4 and TRBJ2-7; D may be TRBD2 (6 bases). Looked up from germline, CDR1 is SGHNT and CDR2 is YYREEE (reference sequence). This CDR3 spans 14 amino acids. Trimming removed 3 bases from V and 2 bases from J, with 12 bases in between. The CDR3 coding sequence is TGTGCCAGCAGCTCGATGACTAGTCCCTACGAGCAGTACTTC. Translating it yields CASSSMTSPYEQYF.

This clonotype has a count of ten or more. The chain combines TRBV2 with TRBJ2-6; D not certain. The CDR3 is 14 amino acids. Germline assignment: CDR1 SNHLY and CDR2 FYNNEI. Trimming took off 2 bases at V and 2 bases at J, with 4 bases between the two ends. CDR3 amino acids: CASSEWAGANVLTF. Here the CDR3 DNA reads TGTGCCAGCAGTGAATGGGCTGGGGCCAACGTCCTGACTTTC.

The rearrangement joins TRBV20-1 to TRBJ2-7; TRBD1 agrees at 9 bases. The CDR3 extends over 13 amino acids. CDR1 is DFQATT, CDR2 SNEGSKA, per germline (reference sequence). With V trimmed by 5 bases and J by 4 bases, 6 bases remained unmatched. CDR3 in amino acids: CSAQDRGDYEQYF. The CDR3 bases are TGCAGTGCTCAGGACAGGGGTGATTACGAGCAGTACTTC.

For the CDR3, the DNA is TGTGCCTGGAGTGACCGGACAGTACCGTTGAACACTGAAGCTTTCTTT. It codes for CAWSDRTVPLNTEAFF. The V and J genes are TRBV30 and TRBJ1-1; maybe TRBD1 (6 bases). The CDR3 sequence is 16 residues long. CDR1 is GTSNPN and CDR2 is SVGIG in the germline V gene (reference sequence). Between the trimmed V and J ends, which lost 1 base and 0 bases, there was a span of 15 bases.

Concerning this clonotype: Sequence at one end of the junction differs from germline and may be a read error. The gene calls are TRBV2 and TRBJ1-1, with 10 bases aligning to TRBD1. The CDR3 spans 15 residues. Germline lookup yields CDR1 SNHLY and CDR2 FYNNEI. The CDR3 is CASSDDRGRDTEAFF. CDR3 sequence (DNA): TGTGCCAGCAGTGACGACAGGGGGCGCGACACTGAGGCTTTCTTT.

In this sample, this clonotype turned up a few times. The chain has TRBV19 and TRBJ1-2, with a tentative D call TRBD1 (5 bases). CDR1 is LNHDA, CDR2 SQIVND, per germline (reference sequence). There are 13 residues in the CDR3. The V and J ends lost 5 bases and 10 bases respectively, with 17 bases between them. CDR3 residues: CASSPGGLSDYTF. DNA of the CDR3: TGTGCCAGTAGTCCCGGGGGGTTAAGCGACTACACCTTC.

The chain uses TRBV20-1 and TRBJ1-2, with TRBD1 identical over 7 bases. Trimming took 0 bases from V and 4 from J; bases not matched to a gene: 5. The CDR3 totals 14 residues. CDR1 is DFQATT and CDR2 is SNEGSKA in the germline V gene (reference sequence). CDR3 residues: CSARDTTGSYGYTF. Here the CDR3 DNA reads TGCAGTGCTAGAGATACGACAGGGAGCTATGGCTACACCTTC.

The genes are TRBV5-1 and TRBJ2-7; 7 bases map to TRBD1. Germline CDR1 and CDR2: SGHRS and YFSETQ. With V trimmed by 5 bases and J by 3 bases, 8 bases remained unmatched. There are 14 residues in the CDR3. The CDR3 sequence: CASSSTRGIYEQYF. DNA for the CDR3: TGCGCCAGCAGTTCAACCAGGGGGATCTACGAGCAGTACTTC.

This clonotype was detected a few times. V usage is TRBV15 and J usage is TRBJ2-6; weak D call: TRBD2 (5 bases). CDR1 LNHNV and CDR2 YYDKDF come from the germline V gene (reference sequence). Trimming removed 0 bases at V and 4 bases at J, with 10 bases between. CDR3 length: 16 residues. The CDR3 DNA reads TGTGCCACCAGCAGAGATCTCGGGGTGGGGGCCAACGTCCTGACTTTC. Translation gives CATSRDLGVGANVLTF. The full variable domain, with the rest looked up from reference TRBV15 and TRBJ2-6, is DAMVIQNPRYQVTQFGKPVTLSCSQTLNHNVMYWYQQKSSQAPKLLFHYYDKDFNNEADTPDNFQSRRPNTSFCFLDIRSPGLGDTAMYLCATSRDLGVGANVLTFGAGSRLTVL.

In regard to this clonotype: A read error may produce the germline difference seen at one junction end. This chain connects TRBV2 to TRBJ2-7; a possible D gene is TRBD2 (7 bases). This CDR3 contains 14 residues. Per the germline V gene, CDR1 is SNHLY and CDR2 is FYNNEI. The CDR3 region has the DNA TGTGCCAGCATGCCCTCGGGGGCGGGAGACGAGCAGGACTTC. The encoded protein is CASMPSGAGDEQDF.

The chain links TRBV10-3 to TRBJ2-3, with TRBD2 identical over 10 bases. J gave up 3 bases and V 7 bases, and 4 bases lay outside the gene matches. CDR3 length: 14 residues. The germline V gene has CDR1 ENHRY and CDR2 SYGVKD. CDR3 nucleotides: TGTGCCATCACAGGGACTAGCGTTACAGATACGCAGTATTTT. Amino acid sequence: CAITGTSVTDTQYF.

This clonotype was detected only once. The chain employs TRBV11-1 and TRBJ2-3, with D possibly being TRBD2 (5 bases). The CDR3 loop spans 16 amino acids. V lost 2 bases, J lost 2 bases, and 14 bases lay in between. Germline V gene sequence: CDR1 SGHAT, CDR2 FQDESV (reference sequence). CDR3 sequence: CASSLSGTPPTDTQYF. The CDR3 DNA reads TGTGCCAGCAGCTTAAGCGGAACTCCCCCCACAGATACGCAGTATTTT. Looking up the rest from reference TRBV11-1 and TRBJ2-3 gives the full variable domain: EAEVAQSPRYKITEKSQAVAFWCDPISGHATLYWYRQILGQGPELLVQFQDESVVDDSQLPKDRFSAERLKGVDSTLKIQPAELGDSAMYLCASSLSGTPPTDTQYFGPGTRLTVL.

This clonotype was seen many times. The chain recombines TRBV11-2 with TRBJ2-3, with TRBD2 matching over 10 bases. The CDR3 has 16 amino acids. J gave up 3 bases and V 1 base, and 4 bases lay outside the gene matches. Germline V lookup: CDR1 SGHAT, CDR2 FQNNGV. The CDR3 protein is CASSLVATSGTDTQYF. CDR3 nucleotides: TGTGCCAGCAGCTTAGTAGCGACTAGCGGGACAGATACGCAGTATTTT.

The chain has TRBV7-2 and TRBJ2-1, with D maybe TRBD1 (6 bases). The DNA matches TRBJ2-7 better at its end, which makes the J call doubtful. The CDR3 is made up of 12 amino acids. CDR1 and CDR2 from the germline V gene are SGHTA and FQGNSA. The CDR3 region is CASSPGQYEQYF. The CDR3, as DNA: TGTGCCAGCAGCCCCGGACAGTACGAGCAGTACTTC.

The chain couples TRBV7-9 to TRBJ2-1; D could derive from TRBD1 or TRBD2 (6 bases each). CDR3 length equals 13 residues. The germline V gene encodes CDR1 SEHNR and CDR2 FQNEAQ (reference sequence). Trimming removed 3 bases at V and 9 bases at J, with 12 bases between. The CDR3 bases are TGTGCCAGCAGCTTGGAGGGGGTGACTGAGCAGTTCTTC. Protein: CASSLEGVTEQFF.

The chain couples TRBV11-1 to TRBJ2-3; 10 positions match TRBD2. The germline V gene has CDR1 SGHAT and CDR2 FQDESV (reference sequence). CDR3 length equals 16 residues. The V segment lost 5 bases and the J segment 2 bases; nucleotides outside the gene matches: 7. The CDR3 nucleotides are TGTGCCAGCAGCGGAGAGACTAGCGGGTACACAGATACGCAGTATTTT. This codes for CASSGETSGYTDTQYF.

The chain carries TRBV15 and TRBJ1-1, with D possibly TRBD1 on 6 matching bases. V was pared by 3 bases and J by 5 bases, with 10 bases between. Germline CDR1 reads LNHNV; CDR2 reads YYDKDF (reference sequence). This CDR3 contains 13 residues. CDR3 in DNA: TGTGCCACCAGCAGCGACAGGTGGACTGAAGCTTTCTTT. Protein sequence: CATSSDRWTEAFF. Full variable domain (remainder filled in from reference TRBV15 and TRBJ1-1): DAMVIQNPRYQVTQFGKPVTLSCSQTLNHNVMYWYQQKSSQAPKLLFHYYDKDFNNEADTPDNFQSRRPNTSFCFLDIRSPGLGDTAMYLCATSSDRWTEAFFGQGTRLTVV.

The genes are TRBV29-1 and TRBJ1-2; D remains unclear. The CDR3 covers 11 residues. Germline V lookup: CDR1 SQVTM, CDR2 ANQGSEA. The V end lost 4 bases, the J end lost 2 bases, and 5 bases lay between the germline ends. The CDR3 DNA reads TGCAGCGTTGCTGAGAACTATGGCTACACCTTC. This codes for CSVAENYGYTF.

This clonotype was seen at least ten times. The chain carries TRBV6-1 and TRBJ1-1; D remains unclear. The germline V and J ends were trimmed by 5 bases and 6 bases, with 13 bases remaining between them. The CDR3 covers 13 residues. Germline V lookup: CDR1 MNHNS, CDR2 SASEGT. The DNA for the CDR3 is TGTGCCAGCAGTTTTTGGGCCGAGTCTGAAGCTTTCTTT. This translates into CASSFWAESEAFF.

This clonotype was seen at least ten times. This chain links TRBV29-1 with TRBJ1-2; 7 bases match TRBD1. The trim removed 4 bases at V and 5 bases at J, leaving 4 bases unmatched. Germline CDR1 SQVTM, CDR2 ANQGSEA. The CDR3 runs 12 residues. CDR3 amino acids: CSVGDRTYGYTF. The CDR3 nucleotides read TGCAGCGTTGGGGACAGAACGTATGGCTACACCTTC.